A single sample is the source of the 7 T cell receptor beta chains below, sequenced in a study of blood T cell repertoires in COVID-19. The data were produced by immunoSEQ multiplex PCR, yet TCRdb's version contains in-frame clones alone and is incomplete. Counted here are some 74,000 clones, roughly 88% occurring once; the ten biggest clones make up about 7%. The sample was peripheral blood. These receptors were collected from a woman older than 75 with acute or convalescent COVID-19.

The genes are TRBV9 and TRBJ2-1; D possibly corresponds to TRBD1 (5 bases). The V gene's germline CDR1 is SGDLS and CDR2 YYNGEE. This CDR3 contains 15 residues. Trimming left V 3 bases short and J 0 bases short, with 10 bases between. The CDR3 bases are TGTGCCAGCAGCGCCACAGGAACCTCCTACAATGAGCAGTTCTTC. This translates into CASSATGTSYNEQFF.

The V gene is TRBV7-6, the J gene TRBJ1-3, with D unresolved. There are 15 residues in the CDR3. The germline CDR1 and CDR2 sequences are SGHVS and FNYEAQ. V lost 0 bases, J lost 0 bases, and 6 bases lay in between. In DNA form, the CDR3 reads TGTGCCAGCAGCTTAGCGCCCAGCTCTGGAAACACCATATATTTT. It is translated as CASSLAPSSGNTIYF.

V is TRBV2 and J is TRBJ2-7, with TRBD1 as a possible D gene (5 bases). Germline CDR1 is SNHLY and CDR2 is FYNNEI. V was pared by 6 bases and J by 4 bases, with 7 bases between. The CDR3 is 11 residues long. CDR3 coding DNA: TGTGCCAGCAGCAGGGTTTACGAGCAGTACTTC. Its protein is CASSRVYEQYF.

The chain links TRBV7-9 to TRBJ1-6; possibly TRBD1 for D (5 bases). There are 16 residues in the CDR3. Trimming took 5 bases from V and 5 from J, leaving 16 bases between them. CDR1 SEHNR and CDR2 FQNEAQ come from the germline V gene (reference sequence). The CDR3 loop reads CASSPTGGGDNSPLHF. Written as DNA, the CDR3 is TGTGCCAGCAGCCCAACGGGGGGTGGGGATAATTCACCCCTCCACTTT.

V gene TRBV27 combines with J gene TRBJ1-2, with TRBD1 identical over 8 bases. J was trimmed by 4 bases and V by 3 bases; bases with no gene match: 7. The CDR3 has 15 amino acids. The germline V gene encodes CDR1 MNHEY and CDR2 SMNVEV (reference sequence). The CDR3 nucleotides are TGTGCCAGCAGTTTCGTGGGGACAGGTTTCTATGGCTACACCTTC. Translation: CASSFVGTGFYGYTF.

The rearrangement links TRBV3-1 (or the pseudogene TRBV3-2) to TRBJ2-6; D perhaps matches TRBD2 (6 bases). The length of the CDR3 is 19 residues. Deletions cut 6 bases from V and 1 base from J, with 22 bases between. Germline V gene data show CDR1 as LGHDT and CDR2 as YNNKEL (reference sequence). The CDR3 DNA reads as TGTGCCAGCAGTCGCGGAACGGGGGTTCGAGAGTCTGGGGCCAACGTCCTGACTTTC. Translation gives CASSRGTGVRESGANVLTF.

The chain uses TRBV9 and TRBJ1-2; D possibly corresponds to TRBD1 (6 bases). The germline gives CDR1 SGDLS, CDR2 YYNGEE. This CDR3 contains 14 residues. Trimming left V 0 bases short and J 0 bases short, with 6 bases between. The CDR3, as DNA: TGTGCCAGCAGCGTAGGGACAGCTAACTATGGCTACACCTTC. Residues: CASSVGTANYGYTF. The variable domain in full, completed from reference TRBV9 and TRBJ1-2, reads DSGVTQTPKHLITATGQRVTLRCSPRSGDLSVYWYQQSLDQGLQFLIQYYNGEERAKGNILERFSAQQFPDLHSELNLSSLELGDSALYFCASSVGTANYGYTFGSGTRLTVV.